This T cell receptor beta chain was sequenced during a study of CD8+ T cells in alopecia areata (dated by TCRdb to the late 2010s). Broadly, across the study: Treated patients were enrolled in an open-label pilot trial of oral tofacitinib, 5 to 10 mg twice daily, for moderate-to-severe alopecia areata. Patients received tofacitinib for 6 to 18 months and were then followed off drug for 6 months to check for delayed response and recurrence. Scalp clonality was compared among normal scalp (n=4), patchy alopecia areata scalp (n=8), and alopecia totalis/universalis scalp (n=8). High-throughput TCRbeta sequencing was used to examine T cell clonal expansion in alopecia areata in both the C3H/HeJ mouse model and human patients. Disease severity in treated patients was measured with the SALT score, which quantifies the percentage of affected scalp surface area. Scalp tissue and sorted CD4+ and CD8+ peripheral blood T cells from patchy and totalis/universalis alopecia areata patients and from healthy controls were covered by human TCRbeta sequencing. RNA was obtained with the PAXgene miRNA kit for fixed scalp, the miRNeasy kit for PBMCs, and the RNeasy kit for mouse skin. Tofacitinib-treated patients had biopsies at baseline and at 4 and 24 weeks of treatment, with a later scalp biopsy in several patients. immunoSEQ multiplex PCR using 35 Vbeta forward primers and 13 Jbeta reverse primers was used to amplify TCRbeta CDR3 regions. Broad study findings and their caveats: With tofacitinib, both scalp clonality and the number of expanded CD8+ clones among the top 100 scalp clones went down significantly. The treated cohort was small, with a single nonresponder, so links between baseline CD8+ expansion and response need larger studies. Scalp TCR repertoire analysis is complicated because resident alphabeta T cells in normal human skin are also sequenced, whereas mouse skin is dominated by gammadelta T cells. Shared TCR sequences between patients were less evident than in mice, which may be partly attributable to HLA diversity in the patient population. Many expanded lesional clones persisted in scalp and blood during tofacitinib treatment, which may partly explain relapse after stopping treatment. Higher clonality and more expanded CD8+ clones were observed in lesional scalp than in normal scalp, particularly in alopecia totalis/universalis, a finding suggestive of antigenic drive.

In light of the paper, this sample's treatment or condition label describes: oral pan-JAK inhibitor, 5-10 mg twice daily. Lesional scalp punch biopsies and peripheral blood were obtained from alopecia areata patients. PBMCs were isolated by density centrifugation and stained for CD3, CD4 and CD8, and CD4+ and CD8+ T cells were sorted on a FACSAria. V and J are truncated by 3 bases and 4 bases respectively, leaving an intervening sequence of 8 bases. The CDR3 covers 13 residues, taking in both the cysteine and the phenylalanine. Kept here is only the CDR3 DNA, which spans 39 bases and is read in frame from base 1. CDR1 is given as SGHTA and CDR2 as FQGNSA, both from the germline V gene. Worth noting for this clone: Its antigen remains undetermined. No much larger clone is present one base from it, and per-base qualities are unavailable.

Libraries were constructed by the immunoSEQ multiplex PCR assay. RNA was extracted from all samples and reverse transcribed into cDNA, which served as template for TCR sequencing. SuperScript III was used to make first-strand cDNA, primed with a 2:1 mix of oligo-dT and random hexamers. A synthetic immune receptor repertoire was used to gauge amplification bias, and whatever bias remained was removed computationally. In the authors' own workflow: Raw reads were preprocessed for error removal, and CDR3 was defined according to IMGT conventions as running from the conserved cysteine to phenylalanine. Clonality was computed by normalizing Shannon entropy by log2 of the number of productive unique TCRs and subtracting the result from 1. CD4 or CD8 identity of scalp clones was inferred by cross-referencing scalp TCRbeta sequences with sorted blood CD4 and CD8 repertoires. In TCRdb, the immuneACCESS table is reduced to in-frame sequences with V and J assigned. These tables do not hold every clone; where another copy was compared, an unresolved V gene accounts for under half, and the others remain unexplained. D and trimming were read from the DNA, whereas the V and J calls and clone size are those reported in that table. This sample comprises more than 200,000 clones, over 60% of them detected only once. The leading ten clones occupy approximately 1.2% of the sample.

Here the sequenced sample was CD4+ T cells sorted from blood, taken at roughly week 45, from a patient treated with tofacitinib. The chain is made from TRBV7-2 and TRBJ2-3, with no confidently assigned D gene. This TCR was sampled from a human donor with alopecia areata. The nucleotides read TGTGCCAGCAGCTTGGCGGTAGCAGATACGCAGTATTTT. Protein translation: CASSLAVADTQYF.